This paragraph reports one TCR beta chain. The data were obtained in a study of T cell changes during pregnancy in multiple sclerosis. Trimming left V 2 bases short and J 3 bases short, with 14 bases between. CDR1 and CDR2 (germline): MNHNY, SVGAGI (reference sequence). The CDR3 is 15 residues long. Assay used: immunoSEQ multiplex PCR; TCRdb lists only in-frame clones, some missing. The table shows 85,000 to 95,000 clones, with 91% occurring only once. This clonotype was obtained from a female donor in good health, enrolled as a control in a pregnancy study. This chain joins TRBV6-6 and TRBJ2-7; weak D call: TRBD1 (6 bases). Specimen: peripheral blood, collected after pregnancy. The CDR3 DNA sequence: TGTGCCAGCAGTTACCTACAGGGATACGGCTACGAGCAGTACTTC. This encodes CASSYLQGYGYEQYF.